This TCR beta chain was sequenced for a study of PD-L1 blockade in urothelial cancer listed by TCRdb under 2017. As for the study more broadly: Therapy was started at some point between 2014 and 2016 for all patients, and atezolizumab 1,200 mg was administered intravenously every 3 weeks. The study was an exploratory multi-omic analysis of somatic, immune and clinical correlates of response to PD-L1 blockade with atezolizumab in urothelial cancer. Blood samples were analyzed at two time points: 3 weeks after treatment start (second dose) and 6 weeks after treatment start. Progression-free survival longer than 6 months counted as durable clinical benefit, and TCR features were additionally tested against both progression-free and overall survival. An ECOG performance status of 0 or 1 was recorded for the patients, and 0 to 3 prior chemotherapy regimens had been received by the patients. Pretreatment tumor samples, along with matched peripheral blood collected serially before and after atezolizumab treatment, underwent TCR sequencing. Whole exome sequencing and RNA sequencing of pretreatment tumors were performed alongside TCR sequencing in the same patients. Some 29 patients had pretreatment blood TCR-seq, about 25 had at least one posttreatment blood collection, and about 25 had tumor TCR-seq. Durable clinical benefit was achieved by nine patients but not by the remaining 20. About 90% of the roughly 29 patients were identified as males with urothelial cancer of bladder origin, and a prior smoking history was reported by 18 of 29 patients. Blood samples yielded a median of around 140,000 T cells and roughly 80,000 unique TCRs, with median clonality about 0.08. Study-wide findings and limitations: Improved progression-free and overall survival was associated with having pretreatment peripheral blood TCR clonality below the median. Among patients with durable benefit, tumor-associated TCR clones showed greater expansion in peripheral blood 3 weeks after treatment started (n of about 20, p = 0.022). Because the sample size was small (n of about 30) and many exploratory analyses were performed, the results are intended to be hypothesis-generating.

Taken from cysteine to phenylalanine, the CDR3 has 14 residues. The CDR3 DNA has 42 bases and is translated from base 1. From the germline V gene (reference sequence), CDR1 is LNHNV and CDR2 is YYDKDF. The junction shows trimming of 3 bases on V and 2 bases on J, plus 7 bases between the germline ends. A cohort of about 27 patients with locally advanced or metastatic urothelial carcinoma, treated at Memorial Sloan Kettering on a trial protocol, was included. Peripheral blood mononuclear cells were collected pretreatment and during treatment, at between 1 and 8 total time points per patient. The Qiagen DNeasy Blood extraction kit was used to purify genomic DNA from total PBMCs and tumor samples. Collected pretreatment and during treatment, PBMCs were isolated and stored as previously described. Notes on this clone: Its specific antigen is unknown. No clone much larger than this one lies a single base away; base qualities are absent.

Synthetic TCR analog templates were spiked into each PCR so that absolute template abundance could be estimated from read counts. TCRbeta CDR3 regions were amplified from genomic DNA with bias-controlled V and J gene primers using the immunoSEQ assay. Sequencing of rearranged TCRbeta segments was performed at approximately 20X coverage. Per the source publication's procedure: Clustering was used to correct sequencing errors, and CDR3s were annotated against IMGT to assign V, D and J genes. Out-of-frame and stop-codon sequences were excluded, and only productive TCRbeta rearrangements were used in downstream analyses. Clonality was calculated as one minus the Shannon entropy normalized by the log of the number of unique productive sequences. Fisher's exact test with Benjamini-Hochberg correction, at a threshold of adjusted p below 0.01, was used to find clones that differed between time points or between blood and tumor. This immuneACCESS table, as held by TCRdb, lists in-frame sequences with V and J called but not all clones. Of the missing ones, under half trace to an unresolved V gene in checked studies; the others have no known cause. V, J and clone size are taken as reported in that table, and D and trimming were inferred from the DNA itself. The sample records some 49,000 clones, around nine tenths of which are singletons. The ten largest clones add up to 6% to 9% of the sample.

Sequences were derived from PBMCs, sampled around atezolizumab (anti-PD-L1) treatment. The chain employs TRBV15 and TRBJ2-2; TRBD1 is a weak D gene call, 6 bases matching. This receptor was taken from a man aged 55 to 69 with urothelial cancer. The DNA sequence is as follows: TGTGCCACCAGCAGGGACAGAAACACCGGGGAGCTGTTTTTT. Translated, it reads CATSRDRNTGELFF.